The TCR beta chain described here comes from a study of blood T cell repertoires in COVID-19 (dated by TCRdb to about 2020). Study-level background: Samples covering the acute and convalescent phases of COVID-19 were provided by collaborators in the United States, Italy and Spain. The repertoires were released in a freely available public database intended as a resource for research on the immune response to SARS-CoV-2. The prospective study material was composed of cDNA or gDNA derived from T cells, B-cell-depleted T cells, or PBMCs. A de-identified subject ID, COVID-19 status, age in years and sex were almost always included in the sample metadata. Deeply sampled blood TCRbeta repertoires from subjects exposed to, actively infected with, or recovered from COVID-19 were included in the dataset. Where HLA class I and class II types were available, the types were taken from metadata supplied by the sample provider, not from assay-based typing. The samples were drawn from the first 160 participants of the ongoing ImmuneRACE study and from under 1,500 subjects provided by 6 global collaborators.

Relative to germline, V is missing 5 bases and J is missing 7 bases, with 7 bases of the junction outside any gene match. The CDR3 runs 15 residues from the cysteine to the phenylalanine. The retained sequence is limited to the CDR3, 45 bases, with the frame set at the first base. CDR1 MNHEY and CDR2 SVGAGI were looked up in the germline V gene. TCRbeta CDR3 regions were amplified from genomic DNA by means of the immunoSEQ Assay, a bias-controlled multiplex PCR. Turning to the authors' computational methods: The number of nucleated cells in each sample was estimated from the amplification of reference gene primers within the assay. To quantify the absolute abundance of each unique TCRbeta CDR3 rearrangement, sequence reads were collapsed and filtered. For each sample, productive Simpson clonality was calculated as the square root of Simpson's diversity index across productive rearrangements. As stored in TCRdb, this immuneACCESS dataset retains in-frame rearrangements with V and J assigned. A fraction of the clones does not appear; measured against another copy, unresolved V genes explain less than half of the discrepancy, and the remainder lacks a known reason. The DNA was the basis for D and trimming; V, J and clone size are from that table. A total of roughly 69,000 clones appear in this sample, about 86% of them only once. The biggest ten clones account for 12% of the sample.

Collaborating institutions collected whole blood in K2EDTA tubes following their own protocols. Collaborator samples were shipped for TCRbeta analysis as frozen whole blood, isolated PBMCs, or DNA extracted from either sample type. Points the paper makes about the study in general: How much clinical and demographic metadata was included differed by source and by participant, and the metadata was provided uncurated.

Details on this clone: Its cognate antigen has yet to be identified. Per-base qualities were not stored, and no clone one base away is much larger.

The sample taken for sequencing was peripheral blood. This chain is built from TRBV6-5 and TRBJ2-7; 14 central bases correspond to TRBD2. This receptor was obtained from a human donor in a cohort sampled during active COVID-19. The CDR3 in this case is CASSTGTSGSREQYF. The nucleotides read TGTGCCAGCAGTACCGGGACTAGCGGGAGTAGGGAGCAGTACTTC.